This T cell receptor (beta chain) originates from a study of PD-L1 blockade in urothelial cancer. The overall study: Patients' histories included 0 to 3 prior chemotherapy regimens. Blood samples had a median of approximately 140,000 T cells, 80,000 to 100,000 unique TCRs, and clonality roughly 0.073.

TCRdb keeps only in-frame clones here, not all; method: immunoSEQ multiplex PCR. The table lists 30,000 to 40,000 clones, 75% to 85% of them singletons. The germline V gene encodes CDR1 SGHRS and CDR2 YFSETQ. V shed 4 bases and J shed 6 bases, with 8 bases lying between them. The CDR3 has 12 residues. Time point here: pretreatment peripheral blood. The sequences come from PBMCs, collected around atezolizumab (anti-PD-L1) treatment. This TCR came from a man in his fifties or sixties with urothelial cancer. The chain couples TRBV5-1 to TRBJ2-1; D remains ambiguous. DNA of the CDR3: TGCGCCAGCAGCGAGAGATTCAATGAGCAGTTCTTC. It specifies CASSERFNEQFF.